What follows describes a single T cell receptor (beta chain). The data are from a study of regulatory T cells in long-lasting Graves disease. After removal of 4 bases from V and 3 bases from J, the junction contained 6 bases not matched to a gene. This CDR3 has 17 residues. Germline lookup yields CDR1 SGHRS and CDR2 YFSETQ. Time point indicated: persistent/refractory GD, antithyroid drugs over 5 years with positive TRAb. The TCR library used RNA extracted from PBMCs. Arm-PCR of CDR3 regions with iRepertoire HTBI primers generated TCR beta libraries. TCRdb independently ran MiXCR on the multiplex PCR reads; one entry per CDR3 protein. Here the sample spans 600,000 to 800,000 distinct CDR3 sequences, roughly 30% being singletons.

The V and J genes are TRBV5-1 and TRBJ2-4; 14 nucleotides align to TRBD2. The starting material was peripheral blood mononuclear cells (PBMCs), obtained when the disease was refractory, from a patient treated with antithyroid drugs. The receptor was derived from a female donor with Graves disease. CDR3 protein: CASSPPTSGRVKNIQYF. CDR3 sequence (DNA): TGCGCCAGCAGCCCGCCGACTAGCGGGAGGGTCAAAAACATTCAGTACTTC.